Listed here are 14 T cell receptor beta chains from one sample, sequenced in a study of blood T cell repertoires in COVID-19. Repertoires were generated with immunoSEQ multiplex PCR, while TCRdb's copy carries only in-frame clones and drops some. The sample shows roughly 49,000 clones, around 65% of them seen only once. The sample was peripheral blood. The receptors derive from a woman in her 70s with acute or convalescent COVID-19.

In DNA, the CDR3 is TGTGCCATCAGGACGACAGGGGGGGTGGTGGATACGCAGTATTTT. Translated, it gives CAIRTTGGVVDTQYF. J is TRBJ2-3 and V is TRBV10-3; TRBD1 matches 9 bases. The junction had 10 bases not matched to a gene; V was cut back by 6 bases and J by 6 bases. This CDR3 has 15 residues. Germline V gene lookup returns CDR1 ENHRY and CDR2 SYGVKD.

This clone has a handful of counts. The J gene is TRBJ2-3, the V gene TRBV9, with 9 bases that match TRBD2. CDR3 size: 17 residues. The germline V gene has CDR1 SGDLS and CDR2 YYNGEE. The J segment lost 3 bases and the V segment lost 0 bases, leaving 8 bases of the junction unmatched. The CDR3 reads CASSVGGAGGPTDTQYF. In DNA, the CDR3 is TGTGCCAGCAGCGTAGGAGGTGCGGGGGGGCCAACAGATACGCAGTATTTT.

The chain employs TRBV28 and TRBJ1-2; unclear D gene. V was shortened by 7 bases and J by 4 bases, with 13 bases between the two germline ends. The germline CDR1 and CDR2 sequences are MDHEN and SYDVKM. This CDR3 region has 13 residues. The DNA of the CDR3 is TGTGCCAGCACTCGAGCGGAGAGCTATGGCTACACCTTC. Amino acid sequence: CASTRAESYGYTF.

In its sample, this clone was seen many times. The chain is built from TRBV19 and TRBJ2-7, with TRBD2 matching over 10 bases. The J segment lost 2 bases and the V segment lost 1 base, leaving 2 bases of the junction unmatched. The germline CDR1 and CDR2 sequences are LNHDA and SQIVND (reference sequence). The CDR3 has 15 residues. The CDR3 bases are TGTGCCAGTAGTATAGTAGCGGGGGGCACCTACGAGCAGTACTTC. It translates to CASSIVAGGTYEQYF.

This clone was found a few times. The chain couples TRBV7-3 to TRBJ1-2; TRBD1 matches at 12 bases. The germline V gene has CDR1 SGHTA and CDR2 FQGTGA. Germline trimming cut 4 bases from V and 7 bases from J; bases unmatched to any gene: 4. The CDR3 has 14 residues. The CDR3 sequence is CASSSGQGAGGYTF. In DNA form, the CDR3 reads TGTGCCAGCAGCTCGGGACAGGGGGCCGGTGGCTACACCTTC.

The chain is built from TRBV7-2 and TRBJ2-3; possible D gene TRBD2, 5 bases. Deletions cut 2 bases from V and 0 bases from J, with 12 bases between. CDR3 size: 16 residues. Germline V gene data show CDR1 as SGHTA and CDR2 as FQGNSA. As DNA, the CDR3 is TGTGCCAGCAGCTTAAACGGAGGCTCGAGCACAGATACGCAGTATTTT. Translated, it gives CASSLNGGSSTDTQYF.

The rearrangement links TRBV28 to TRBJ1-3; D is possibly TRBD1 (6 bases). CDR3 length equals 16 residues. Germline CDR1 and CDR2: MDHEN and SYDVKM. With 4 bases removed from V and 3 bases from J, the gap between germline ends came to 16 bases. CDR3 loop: CASSSKSTGSGNTIYF. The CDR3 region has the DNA TGTGCCAGCAGTTCAAAATCTACAGGGAGTGGAAACACCATATATTTT. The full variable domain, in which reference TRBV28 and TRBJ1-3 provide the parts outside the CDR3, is DVKVTQSSRYLVKRTGEKVFLECVQDMDHENMFWYRQDPGLGLRLIYFSYDVKMKEKGDIPEGYSVSREKKERFSLILESASTNQTSMYLCASSSKSTGSGNTIYFGEGSWLTVV.

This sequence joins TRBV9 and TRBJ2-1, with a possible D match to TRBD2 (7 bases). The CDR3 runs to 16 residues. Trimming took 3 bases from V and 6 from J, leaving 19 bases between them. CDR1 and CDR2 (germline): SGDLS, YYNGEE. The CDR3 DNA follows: TGTGCCAGCAGCGCCGGCGCGGGGGCCTTCTCCAATGAGCAGTTCTTC. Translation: CASSAGAGAFSNEQFF.

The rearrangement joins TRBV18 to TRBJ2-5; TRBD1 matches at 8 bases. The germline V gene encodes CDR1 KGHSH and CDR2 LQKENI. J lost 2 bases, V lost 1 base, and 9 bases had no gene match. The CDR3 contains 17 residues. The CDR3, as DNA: TGTGCCAGCTCACCACTAAACAGGGGGTCATCACAAGAGACCCAGTACTTC. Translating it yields CASSPLNRGSSQETQYF.

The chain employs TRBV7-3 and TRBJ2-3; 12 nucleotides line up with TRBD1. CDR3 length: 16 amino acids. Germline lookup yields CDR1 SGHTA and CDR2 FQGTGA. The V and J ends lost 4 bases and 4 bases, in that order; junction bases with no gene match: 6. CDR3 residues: CASSSLGQGAPDTQYF. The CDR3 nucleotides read TGTGCCAGCAGCTCCCTGGGACAGGGGGCTCCAGATACGCAGTATTTT.

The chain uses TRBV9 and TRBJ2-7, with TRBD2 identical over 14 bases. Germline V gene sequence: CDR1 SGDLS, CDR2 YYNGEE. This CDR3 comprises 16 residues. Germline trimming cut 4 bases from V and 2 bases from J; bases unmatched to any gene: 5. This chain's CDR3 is CASSSGLAGEPYEQYF. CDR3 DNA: TGTGCCAGCAGCTCGGGACTAGCGGGAGAACCCTACGAGCAGTACTTC.

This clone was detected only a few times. CDR3 DNA: TGTGCCACCAGCAGTGCCTCGAGCCCAGGCCCGGGGGATCAGCCCCAGCATTTT. This translates into CATSSASSPGPGDQPQHF. The J gene is TRBJ1-5, the V gene TRBV15, with TRBD1 as a possible D gene (5 bases). CDR1 LNHNV and CDR2 YYDKDF come from the germline V gene (reference sequence). This CDR3 has 18 residues. V was clipped by 3 bases and J by 5 bases, with 23 bases between them.

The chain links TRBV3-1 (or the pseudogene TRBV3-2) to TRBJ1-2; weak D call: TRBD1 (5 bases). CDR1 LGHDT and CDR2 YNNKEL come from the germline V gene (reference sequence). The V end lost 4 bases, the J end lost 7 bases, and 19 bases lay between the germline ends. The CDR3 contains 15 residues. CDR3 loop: CASSRNTGAFGGYTF. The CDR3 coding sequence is TGTGCCAGCAGCCGAAACACAGGCGCCTTTGGTGGCTACACCTTC.

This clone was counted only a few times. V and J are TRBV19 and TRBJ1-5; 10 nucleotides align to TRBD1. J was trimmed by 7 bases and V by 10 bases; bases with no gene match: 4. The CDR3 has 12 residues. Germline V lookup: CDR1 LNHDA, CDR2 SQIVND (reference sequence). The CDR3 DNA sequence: TGTGCCACAGGACAGGGGGGACAGCCCCAGCATTTT. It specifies CATGQGGQPQHF.